This T cell receptor (beta chain) was retrieved from a study of blood T cell repertoires in COVID-19. Study in general: The samples span acute and convalescent COVID-19 from the United States, Italy and Spain. PBMCs, B-cell-depleted T cells, or T cells provided the cDNA or gDNA that made up the material.

Seattle researchers signed up patients amid active infection and tracked them longitudinally. In the original processing: It was from reference gene primer amplification that nucleated cell counts were estimated. Sequencing used immunoSEQ multiplex PCR; TCRdb keeps in-frame clones, though not all of them. V and J calls and clone size are as listed in that table; D and trimming were resolved from the DNA. Counted here are a few hundred thousand clones, around 84% occurring once; the ten biggest clones make up more than 9%. The CDR3 is 12 residues long. V lost 8 bases, J lost 4 bases, and 11 bases lay in between.

This TCR derives from a woman of 80 years or more with COVID-19, enrolled during active disease. The V call is TRBV12-3 or TRBV12-4, the J call TRBJ1-2, with D perhaps TRBD1 (6 bases). Sequenced material: peripheral blood. CDR3 coding DNA: TGTGCCAGCGGGGACATCGTCTATGGCTACACCTTC. Translating it yields CASGDIVYGYTF.